This entry concerns a single T cell receptor beta chain. Its specificity is unknown. Measured with immunoSEQ multiplex PCR; TCRdb has only the in-frame clones, and not every one. This table holds about 1 million clones, more than 60% found once. Trimming took off 5 bases at V and 4 bases at J, with 9 bases between the two ends. This CDR3 region has 13 residues. CDR1 is SGHVS and CDR2 is FQNEAQ in the germline V gene. The sample originates from a study of shared clonotypes between healthy human individuals. Study conclusions and caveats: Sorted-subset samples were not fully sequenced, rarefaction indicated. Naive CD4 clonotype sharing across a handful of donors was about 5%.

The gene calls are TRBV7-8 and TRBJ1-3, with D possibly matching TRBD1 (5 bases). The receptor was isolated from a man between 18 and 35 years old in good health. Input material: memory CD4+ T cells sorted from blood. The subset is: CD45RA-negative fraction. For the CDR3, the DNA is TGTGCCAGCAGCGTACAGGAAGGAAACACCATATATTTT. Its protein is CASSVQEGNTIYF.